The rows below give T cell receptor beta chains drawn from one sample of a study of Ad26.COV2.S vaccination and SARS-CoV-2 variants. TCRdb keeps only in-frame clones here, not all; method: immunoSEQ multiplex PCR. The repertoire has around 320,000 clones, approximately 86% of them found once; the top ten carry more than 1.5%. Sequencing was performed on peripheral blood, taken in a trial of Ad26.COV2.S vaccine versus placebo. These receptors came from a person aged 18-65 years who received the Ad26.COV2.S COVID-19 vaccine or a placebo. CDR3s include the opening cysteine and the closing phenylalanine or tryptophan. Fields, in order: clone size, V gene, D gene, J gene, CDR3 length, CDR3 protein, CDR3 DNA. D genes are given only for firm matches. Only some rows state a clone size, as once, few, many or a class for expanded clones.

size: .; V: TRBV7-9; D: TRBD1; J: TRBJ2-5; length: 14; CDR3: CASRETGGRETQYF; DNA: TGTGCCAGCAGGGAGACAGGGGGTAGGGAGACCCAGTACTTC
size: .; V: TRBV3-1/TRBV3-2; D: TRBD2; J: TRBJ2-5; length: 16; CDR3: CASSQRTSGAQETQYF; DNA: TGTGCCAGCAGCCAAAGGACTAGCGGGGCCCAAGAGACCCAGTACTTC
size: .; V: TRBV6-5; D: .; J: TRBJ1-2; length: 15; CDR3: CASSGLRGGGYGYTF; DNA: TGTGCCAGCAGCGGCCTCAGGGGTGGGGGATATGGCTACACCTTC
size: .; V: TRBV7-3; D: .; J: TRBJ2-1; length: 12; CDR3: CASSLAWGEQFF; DNA: TGTGCCAGCAGCTTAGCGTGGGGTGAGCAGTTCTTC
size: once; V: TRBV20-1; D: .; J: TRBJ2-3; length: 11; CDR3: CSATTGDTQYF; DNA: TGCAGTGCTACTACAGGAGATACGCAGTATTTT
size: .; V: TRBV19; D: .; J: TRBJ1-2; length: 13; CDR3: CASRGSDFYGYTF; DNA: TGTGCCAGTAGAGGGTCTGACTTCTATGGCTACACCTTC
size: once; V: TRBV27; D: .; J: TRBJ2-5; length: 13; CDR3: CASSLRPGETQYF; DNA: TGTGCCAGCAGTTTACGGCCTGGGGAGACCCAGTACTTC
size: few; V: TRBV19; D: .; J: TRBJ1-2; length: 14; CDR3: CASSTTGNSYGYTF; DNA: TGTGCCAGTAGTACGACAGGAAACAGTTATGGCTACACCTTC
size: .; V: TRBV19; D: TRBD1; J: TRBJ1-1; length: 15; CDR3: CASRTRQGKSTEAFF; DNA: TGTGCCAGTAGAACCCGACAGGGCAAGAGCACTGAAGCTTTCTTT
size: .; V: TRBV5-4; D: .; J: TRBJ1-2; length: 13; CDR3: CASSLVEGYGYTF; DNA: TGTGCCAGCAGCTTGGTGGAAGGTTATGGCTACACCTTC
size: .; V: TRBV3-1/TRBV3-2; D: TRBD2; J: TRBJ2-3; length: 16; CDR3: CASSHGAGVSGDTQYF; DNA: TGTGCCAGCAGCCATGGAGCGGGGGTTTCTGGAGATACGCAGTATTTT
size: .; V: TRBV9; D: .; J: TRBJ1-2; length: 15; CDR3: CASSANTEWNYGYTF; DNA: TGTGCCAGCAGCGCAAATACCGAGTGGAACTATGGCTACACCTTC
size: many; V: TRBV18; D: .; J: TRBJ1-1; length: 15; CDR3: CASSPRGSMNTEAFF; DNA: TGTGCCAGCTCACCCCGGGGCAGCATGAACACTGAAGCTTTCTTT
size: once; V: TRBV5-6; D: .; J: TRBJ1-1; length: 17; CDR3: CASSRRNTGSHNTEAFF; DNA: TGTGCCAGCAGCCGAAGAAACACAGGCTCCCATAACACTGAAGCTTTCTTT
size: .; V: TRBV11-2; D: TRBD1; J: TRBJ1-1; length: 14; CDR3: CASSLGGTGGEAFF; DNA: TGTGCCAGCAGCTTAGGCGGGACAGGGGGGGAAGCTTTCTTT
size: .; V: TRBV5-6; D: .; J: TRBJ2-7; length: 15; CDR3: CASSQGEWTRYEQYF; DNA: TGTGCCAGCAGCCAAGGGGAGTGGACCCGCTACGAGCAGTACTTC
size: .; V: TRBV24-1; D: .; J: TRBJ2-1; length: 12; CDR3: CATSGPGDEQFF; DNA: TGTGCCACCAGTGGTCCGGGGGATGAGCAGTTCTTC
size: .; V: TRBV10-3; D: TRBD1; J: TRBJ2-5; length: 13; CDR3: CAISRGRQETQYF; DNA: TGTGCCATCAGCAGGGGGCGACAAGAGACCCAGTACTTC
size: .; V: TRBV7-2; D: .; J: TRBJ2-5; length: 15; CDR3: CASSLVKQNLETQYF; DNA: TGTGCCAGCAGCTTAGTAAAGCAGAACCTAGAGACCCAGTACTTC
size: .; V: TRBV19; D: .; J: TRBJ1-2; length: 12; CDR3: CASSIGEAGYTF; DNA: TGTGCCAGTAGTATTGGGGAGGCTGGCTACACCTTC
size: .; V: TRBV7-9; D: .; J: TRBJ1-2; length: 15; CDR3: CASSHQGNRVYGYTF; DNA: TGTGCCAGCAGCCATCAGGGGAATCGGGTCTATGGCTACACCTTC
size: .; V: TRBV29-1; D: .; J: TRBJ2-5; length: 14; CDR3: CSVDRPFSWETQYF; DNA: TGCAGCGTTGACCGACCCTTTTCCTGGGAGACCCAGTACTTC
size: once; V: TRBV3-1/TRBV3-2; D: .; J: TRBJ1-1; length: 15; CDR3: CASSQLQGKGTEAFF; DNA: TGTGCCAGCAGCCAACTTCAGGGGAAGGGCACTGAAGCTTTCTTT
size: .; V: TRBV9; D: .; J: TRBJ1-1; length: 17; CDR3: CASSVDPWGTANTEAFF; DNA: TGTGCCAGCAGCGTAGATCCTTGGGGGACGGCGAACACTGAAGCTTTCTTT
size: .; V: TRBV11-2; D: TRBD2; J: TRBJ2-1; length: 14; CDR3: CASSRRGRENEQFF; DNA: TGTGCCAGCAGCAGACGCGGGAGGGAGAATGAGCAGTTCTTC
size: .; V: TRBV4-2; D: .; J: TRBJ2-7; length: 13; CDR3: CASSPPTVYEQYF; DNA: TGTGCCAGCAGCCCACCCACGGTCTACGAGCAGTACTTC
size: .; V: TRBV5-4; D: TRBD1; J: TRBJ1-1; length: 14; CDR3: CASSPQTGVTEAFF; DNA: TGTGCCAGCAGCCCCCAGACAGGGGTGACTGAAGCTTTCTTT
size: .; V: TRBV5-6; D: .; J: TRBJ1-2; length: 14; CDR3: CASSLVEVAGGYTF; DNA: TGTGCCAGCAGCTTGGTGGAGGTCGCCGGTGGCTACACCTTC
size: .; V: TRBV19; D: TRBD1; J: TRBJ1-2; length: 15; CDR3: CASKGQDNLNYGYTF; DNA: TGTGCCAGTAAGGGACAGGATAACCTTAACTATGGCTACACCTTC
size: .; V: TRBV21-1; D: .; J: TRBJ1-5; length: 17; CDR3: CASSMIRDRRSNQPQHF; DNA: TGTGCCAGCAGCATGATCCGGGACAGGCGGAGCAATCAGCCCCAGCATTTT
size: .; V: TRBV2; D: TRBD2; J: TRBJ2-5; length: 16; CDR3: CASRRLAGGPKETQYF; DNA: TGTGCCAGCAGGCGGCTAGCGGGGGGGCCCAAAGAGACCCAGTACTTC
size: .; V: TRBV10-2; D: .; J: TRBJ2-7; length: 14; CDR3: CASSESGDRYEQYF; DNA: TGCGCCAGCAGTGAGTCCGGGGACCGCTACGAGCAGTACTTC